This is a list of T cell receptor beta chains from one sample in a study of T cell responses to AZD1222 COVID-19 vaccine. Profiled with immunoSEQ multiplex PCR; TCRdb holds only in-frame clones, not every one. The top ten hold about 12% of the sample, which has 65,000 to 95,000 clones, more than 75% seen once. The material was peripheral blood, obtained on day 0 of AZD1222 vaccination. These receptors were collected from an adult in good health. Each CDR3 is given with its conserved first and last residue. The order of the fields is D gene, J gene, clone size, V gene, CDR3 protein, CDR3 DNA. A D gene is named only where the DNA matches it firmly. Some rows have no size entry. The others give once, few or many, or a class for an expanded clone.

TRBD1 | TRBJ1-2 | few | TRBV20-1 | CSASLPGQGTSGYTF | TGCAGTGCTAGTCTCCCGGGACAGGGGACTTCTGGCTACACCTTC
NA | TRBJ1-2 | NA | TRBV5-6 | CASSFQRVRHANGYTF | TGTGCCAGCAGCTTTCAAAGGGTGAGGCACGCGAATGGCTACACCTTC
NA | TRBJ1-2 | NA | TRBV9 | CASTRTKGHNYGYTF | TGTGCCAGCACTCGGACCAAGGGCCATAACTATGGCTACACCTTC
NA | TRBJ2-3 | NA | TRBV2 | CASMLGDTQYF | TGTGCCAGCATGTTGGGAGATACGCAGTATTTT
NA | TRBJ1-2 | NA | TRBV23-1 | CASSQSSPGIVYGYTF | TGCGCCAGCAGTCAATCGTCGCCAGGGATAGTCTATGGCTACACCTTC
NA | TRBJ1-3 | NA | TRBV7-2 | CASSLGSLTNTIYF | TGTGCCAGCAGCTTAGGGTCCCTGACAAACACCATATATTTT
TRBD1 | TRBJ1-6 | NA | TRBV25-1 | CASSEAHRGNSPLHF | TGTGCCAGCAGTGAGGCCCACAGGGGAAATTCACCCCTCCACTTT
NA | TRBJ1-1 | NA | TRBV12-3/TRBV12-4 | CASRSHRPEAFF | TGTGCCAGCAGATCGCACAGGCCTGAAGCTTTCTTT
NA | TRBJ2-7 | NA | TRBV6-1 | CASSDPNRERSYEQYF | TGTGCCAGCAGTGACCCCAACAGGGAGCGATCCTACGAGCAGTACTTC
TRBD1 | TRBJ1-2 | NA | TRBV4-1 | CASSRALRQGPRDGYTF | TGCGCCAGCAGCCGAGCCCTTAGACAGGGACCAAGGGATGGCTACACCTTC
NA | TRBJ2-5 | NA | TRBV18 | CASSPFTGIQETQYF | TGTGCCAGCTCACCATTCACAGGGATACAAGAGACCCAGTACTTC
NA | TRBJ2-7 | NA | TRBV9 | CASSVGFSYEQYF | TGTGCCAGCAGCGTCGGTTTCTCCTACGAGCAGTACTTC
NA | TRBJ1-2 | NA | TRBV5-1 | CASSLAVGGGYGYTF | TGCGCCAGCAGCTTGGCCGTCGGTGGAGGGTATGGCTACACCTTC
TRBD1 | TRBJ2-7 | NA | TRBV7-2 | CASSLVSGGQRSYEQYF | TGTGCCAGCAGCTTAGTTTCAGGGGGTCAGCGCTCCTACGAGCAGTACTTC
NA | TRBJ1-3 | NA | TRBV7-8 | CASSSDGTAGNTIYF | TGTGCCAGCAGCTCCGACGGGACCGCCGGGAACACCATATATTTT
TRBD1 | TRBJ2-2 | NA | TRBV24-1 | CATAPPGQHTGELFF | TGTGCCACAGCCCCCCCGGGACAGCACACCGGGGAGCTGTTTTTT
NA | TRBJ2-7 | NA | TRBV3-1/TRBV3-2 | CASSQDPVQYF | TGTGCCAGCAGCCAAGATCCGGTGCAGTACTTC
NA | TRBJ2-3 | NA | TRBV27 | CASSWRGGHTDTQYF | TGTGCCAGCTCCTGGAGGGGGGGGCACACAGATACGCAGTATTTT
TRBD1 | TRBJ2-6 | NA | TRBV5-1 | CASSQDRGSGANVLTF | TGCGCCAGCAGCCAAGACAGGGGCTCTGGGGCCAACGTCCTGACTTTC
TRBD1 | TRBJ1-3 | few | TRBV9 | CASSHTEQWGQSSGNTIYF | TGTGCCAGCAGCCATACGGAACAATGGGGACAGAGCTCTGGAAACACCATATATTTT
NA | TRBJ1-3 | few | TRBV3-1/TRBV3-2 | CATEGYSGNTIYF | TGTGCCACGGAGGGGTACAGTGGAAACACCATATATTTT
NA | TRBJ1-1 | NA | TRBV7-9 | CASSLGVVEAFF | TGTGCCAGCAGCTTAGGGGTCGTGGAGGCTTTCTTT
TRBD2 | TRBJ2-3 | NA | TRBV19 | CASSIGGSGADTQYF | TGTGCCAGTAGTATAGGGGGAAGCGGGGCAGATACGCAGTATTTT
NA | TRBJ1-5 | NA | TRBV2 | CASNFVGGPQHF | TGTGCCAGCAACTTCGTTGGGGGGCCCCAGCATTTT
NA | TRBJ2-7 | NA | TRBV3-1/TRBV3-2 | CASSPLGGYEQYF | TGTGCCAGCAGCCCCCTCGGCGGGTACGAGCAGTACTTC
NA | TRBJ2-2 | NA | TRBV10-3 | CAISEPTRRTGELFF | TGTGCCATCAGTGAGCCCACTAGGAGAACCGGGGAGCTGTTTTTT
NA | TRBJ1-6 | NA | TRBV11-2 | CASSLWQQLNSPLHF | TGTGCCAGCAGCTTATGGCAGCAATTAAATTCACCCCTCCACTTT
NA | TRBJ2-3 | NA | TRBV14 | CASSLDRTDTQYF | TGTGCCAGCAGCCTCGACAGGACAGATACGCAGTATTTT
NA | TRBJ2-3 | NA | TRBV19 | CASSPTDSSTDTQYF | TGTGCCAGTAGTCCGACGGACTCTAGCACAGATACGCAGTATTTT
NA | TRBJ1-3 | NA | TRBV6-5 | CASRLGGSENTIYF | TGTGCCAGCAGATTGGGTGGTTCGGAAAACACCATATATTTT
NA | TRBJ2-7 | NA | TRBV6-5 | CASSSLGTAGYEQYF | TGTGCCAGCAGTAGTCTGGGGACAGCGGGCTACGAGCAGTACTTC
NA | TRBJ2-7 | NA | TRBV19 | CASSNTGGAAYEQYF | TGTGCCAGTAGTAACACAGGGGGGGCCGCCTACGAGCAGTACTTC
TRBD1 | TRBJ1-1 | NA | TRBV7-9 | CASSLTGGGTVNTEAFF | TGTGCCAGCAGCTTAACGGGCGGTGGGACAGTGAACACTGAAGCTTTCTTT
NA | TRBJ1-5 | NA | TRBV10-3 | CAISESRGREQPQHF | TGTGCCATCAGTGAGTCAAGGGGAAGGGAACAGCCCCAGCATTTT
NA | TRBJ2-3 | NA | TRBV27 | CASTPQVRGDTQYF | TGTGCCAGCACTCCACAGGTCCGTGGAGATACGCAGTATTTT
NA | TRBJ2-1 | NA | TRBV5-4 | CASSLVASGGGNEQFF | TGTGCCAGCAGCTTGGTTGCCAGCGGTGGGGGTAATGAGCAGTTCTTC
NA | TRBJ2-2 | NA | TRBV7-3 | CASSLNGGTGELFF | TGTGCCAGCAGCTTAAATGGGGGCACCGGGGAGCTGTTTTTT
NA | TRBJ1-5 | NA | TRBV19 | CASRGRGLSNQPQHF | TGTGCCAGTCGAGGCAGGGGATTGAGCAATCAGCCCCAGCATTTT
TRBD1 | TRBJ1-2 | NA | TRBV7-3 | CASSLDVTGGGYTF | TGTGCCAGCAGCTTAGATGTTACAGGGGGCGGCTACACCTTC
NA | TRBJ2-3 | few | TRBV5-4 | CASGSRIASTDTQYF | TGTGCCAGCGGGAGCCGTATAGCTAGCACAGATACGCAGTATTTT
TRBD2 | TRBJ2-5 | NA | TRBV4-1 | CASSQLAGNQETQYF | TGCGCCAGCAGCCAACTAGCGGGGAACCAAGAGACCCAGTACTTC
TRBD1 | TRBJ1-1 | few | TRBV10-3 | CAISGTGGNMNTEAFF | TGTGCCATCAGCGGGACAGGGGGAAACATGAACACTGAAGCTTTCTTT
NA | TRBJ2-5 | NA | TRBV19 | CASSTLQGSQETQYF | TGTGCCAGTAGCACCCTCCAGGGTTCCCAAGAGACCCAGTACTTC
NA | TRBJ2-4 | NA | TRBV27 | CASHGTKNIQYF | TGTGCCAGCCACGGGACCAAAAACATTCAGTACTTC
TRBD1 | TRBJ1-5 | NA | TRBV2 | CASSEEQGDQPQHF | TGTGCCAGCAGTGAAGAACAGGGGGATCAGCCCCAGCATTTT
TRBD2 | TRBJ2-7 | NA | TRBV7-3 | CASSLDGATGGGEQYF | TGTGCCAGCAGCTTAGACGGAGCGACGGGGGGTGGAGAGCAGTACTTC
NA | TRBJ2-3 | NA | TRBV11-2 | CASSSAGPDTQYF | TGTGCCAGCAGCTCCGCGGGACCAGATACGCAGTATTTT
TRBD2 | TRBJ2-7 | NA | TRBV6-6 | CASSRALTSGGFYEQYF | TGTGCCAGCAGTCGCGCTCTGACTAGCGGGGGCTTTTACGAGCAGTACTTC
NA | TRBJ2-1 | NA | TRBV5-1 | CASSEVGEWYNEQFF | TGCGCCAGCAGCGAAGTGGGGGAATGGTACAATGAGCAGTTCTTC
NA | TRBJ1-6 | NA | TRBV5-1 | CASSLDARNSPLHF | TGCGCCAGCAGCTTGGACGCCCGAAATTCACCCCTCCACTTT
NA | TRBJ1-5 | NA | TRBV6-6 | CASDGGNNQPQHF | TGTGCCAGCGACGGCGGCAACAATCAGCCCCAGCATTTT
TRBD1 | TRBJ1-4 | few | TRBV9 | CASAGATGGREKLFF | TGTGCCAGCGCGGGAGCGACAGGGGGGAGGGAAAAACTGTTTTTT
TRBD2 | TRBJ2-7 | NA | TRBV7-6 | CASSLPHSGATYEQYF | TGTGCCAGCAGCTTACCCCATAGCGGGGCTACCTACGAGCAGTACTTC
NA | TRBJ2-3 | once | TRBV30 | CAWGRGDTQYF | TGTGCCTGGGGGAGGGGGGATACGCAGTATTTT
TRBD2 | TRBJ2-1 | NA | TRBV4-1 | CASSQAGTSLYNEQFF | TGCGCCAGCAGCCAGGCCGGGACTAGCCTATACAATGAGCAGTTCTTC